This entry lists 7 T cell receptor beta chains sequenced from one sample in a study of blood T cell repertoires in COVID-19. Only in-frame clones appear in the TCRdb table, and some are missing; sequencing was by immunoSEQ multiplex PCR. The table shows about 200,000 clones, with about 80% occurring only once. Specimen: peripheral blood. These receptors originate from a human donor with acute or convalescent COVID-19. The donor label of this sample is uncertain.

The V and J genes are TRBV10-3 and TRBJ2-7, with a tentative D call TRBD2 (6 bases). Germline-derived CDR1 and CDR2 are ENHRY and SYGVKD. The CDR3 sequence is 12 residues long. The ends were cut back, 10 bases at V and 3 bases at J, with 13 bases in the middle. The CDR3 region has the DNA TGTGCCACCTCGGGAGCCGACTACGAGCAGTACTTC. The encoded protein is CATSGADYEQYF.

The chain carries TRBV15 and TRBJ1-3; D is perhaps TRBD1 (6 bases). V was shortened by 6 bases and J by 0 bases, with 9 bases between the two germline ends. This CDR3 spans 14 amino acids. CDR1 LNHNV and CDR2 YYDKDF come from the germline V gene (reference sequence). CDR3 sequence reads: CATRTGNSGNTIYF. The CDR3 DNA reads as TGTGCCACCAGAACAGGGAACTCTGGAAACACCATATATTTT.

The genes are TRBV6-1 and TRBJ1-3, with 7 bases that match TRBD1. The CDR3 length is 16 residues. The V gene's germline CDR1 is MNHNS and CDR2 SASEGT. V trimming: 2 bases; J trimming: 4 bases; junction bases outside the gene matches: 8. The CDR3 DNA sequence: TGTGCCAGCAGTGAATTATGGCAGGGGGTAGGAAACACCATATATTTT. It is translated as CASSELWQGVGNTIYF.

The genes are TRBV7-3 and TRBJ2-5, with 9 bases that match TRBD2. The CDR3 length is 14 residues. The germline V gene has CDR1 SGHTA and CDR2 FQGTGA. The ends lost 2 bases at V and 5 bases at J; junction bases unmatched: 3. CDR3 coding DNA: TGTGCCAGCAGCTTAGCGGGAGGGAGGGAGACCCAGTACTTC. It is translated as CASSLAGGRETQYF.

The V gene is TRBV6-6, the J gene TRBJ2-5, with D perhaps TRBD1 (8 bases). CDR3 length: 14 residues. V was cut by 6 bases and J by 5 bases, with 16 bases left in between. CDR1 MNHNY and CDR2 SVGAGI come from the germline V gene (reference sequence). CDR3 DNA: TGTGCCAGCAGCCGACAGGGGAGGGAGGAGACCCAGTACTTC. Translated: CASSRQGREETQYF.

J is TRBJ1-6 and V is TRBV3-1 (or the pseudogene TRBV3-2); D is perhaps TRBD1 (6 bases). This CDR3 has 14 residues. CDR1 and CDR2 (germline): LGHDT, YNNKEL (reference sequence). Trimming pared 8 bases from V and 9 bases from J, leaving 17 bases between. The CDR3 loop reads CASGTGTKGSPLHF. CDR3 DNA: TGTGCCAGCGGTACCGGGACAAAGGGTTCACCCCTCCACTTT.

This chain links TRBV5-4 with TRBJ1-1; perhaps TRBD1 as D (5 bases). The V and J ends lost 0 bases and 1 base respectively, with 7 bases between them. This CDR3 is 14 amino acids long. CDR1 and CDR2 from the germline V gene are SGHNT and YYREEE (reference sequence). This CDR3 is CASSLGQQNTEAFF. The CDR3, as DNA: TGTGCCAGCAGCTTGGGACAGCAGAACACTGAAGCTTTCTTT.